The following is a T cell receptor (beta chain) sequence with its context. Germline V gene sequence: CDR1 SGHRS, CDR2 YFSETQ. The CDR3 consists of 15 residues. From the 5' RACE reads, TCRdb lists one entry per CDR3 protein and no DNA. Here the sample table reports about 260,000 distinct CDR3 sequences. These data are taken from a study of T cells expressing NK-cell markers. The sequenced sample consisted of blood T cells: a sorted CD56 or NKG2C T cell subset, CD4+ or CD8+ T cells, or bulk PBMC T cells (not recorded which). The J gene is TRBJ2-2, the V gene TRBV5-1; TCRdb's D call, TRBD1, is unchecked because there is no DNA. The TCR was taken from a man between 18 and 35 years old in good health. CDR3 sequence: CASSRNGQGVGELFF.